The 4 T cell receptor beta chains presented below share a single source sample, sequenced in a study of PD-1 blockade in classical Hodgkin lymphoma. There was relapse after autologous stem cell transplantation in every patient, and there was variation in brentuximab vedotin exposure. The protocol was immunoSEQ multiplex PCR, while the TCRdb copy is restricted to in-frame clones and leaves out a portion. In the table there are some 96,000 clones, 80% to 90% of which are singletons. The sequencing here drew on peripheral blood mononuclear cells (PBMCs), taken before the second cycle of nivolumab. Every receptor here comes from a human donor with classical Hodgkin lymphoma.

This chain links TRBV5-5 with TRBJ2-7; D might be TRBD1 (6 bases). The CDR3 loop spans 14 amino acids. Germline V gene sequence: CDR1 SGHKS, CDR2 YYEKEE (reference sequence). With 0 bases removed from V and 3 bases from J, the gap between germline ends came to 10 bases. The CDR3 here is CASSLGGLGYEQYF. The CDR3 DNA reads as TGTGCCAGCAGCTTGGGGGGGCTGGGCTACGAGCAGTACTTC.

The genes are TRBV6-6 and TRBJ2-7; TRBD1 is a possible D gene (6 bases). Trimming removed 7 bases at V and 3 bases at J, with 13 bases between. Germline values: CDR1 MNHNY, CDR2 SVGAGI (reference sequence). CDR3 length: 13 amino acids. CDR3 nucleotide sequence: TGTGCCAGCACCCCCGGGACAAACTACGAGCAGTACTTC. This gives the protein CASTPGTNYEQYF.

This clone was observed a handful of times. V is TRBV10-3 and J is TRBJ1-5, with D uncertain. The germline V gene encodes CDR1 ENHRY and CDR2 SYGVKD. V was cut by 8 bases and J by 3 bases, with 11 bases left in between. The CDR3 loop spans 13 amino acids. The CDR3 here is CAIADGLNQPQHF. The CDR3 DNA reads TGTGCCATCGCGGACGGACTCAATCAGCCCCAGCATTTT.

This chain uses TRBV5-6 with TRBJ2-7, with D perhaps matching TRBD2 (6 bases). Germline V gene lookup returns CDR1 SGHDT and CDR2 YYEEEE. The CDR3 consists of 14 residues. V gave up 1 base and J gave up 4 bases, with 12 bases separating them. CDR3 bases: TGTGCCAGCAGCTTGTTTGGGGGGAGGTACGAGCAGTACTTC. This sequence encodes CASSLFGGRYEQYF.